The sequence of this T cell receptor beta chain was determined in a study of control samples from healthy donors and cancer patients. The CDR3 runs 16 residues. CDR1 is SEHNR, CDR2 FQNEAQ, per germline (reference sequence). V shed 4 bases and J 1 base; nucleotides not matched to a gene: 8. The assay was immunoSEQ multiplex PCR, and TCRdb's table has in-frame clones only and misses some. The sample lists about 160,000 clones, about 94% seen once, with 8.5% in the top ten. This sequence was found in a woman aged 40 to 49 in good health. The V gene is TRBV7-9, the J gene TRBJ1-1, with 8 positions matching TRBD1. Sequencing was performed on blood. The CDR3 coding sequence is TGTGCCAGCAGCTCCACTGACAGGGGTGGGAACACTGAAGCTTTCTTT. Translated: CASSSTDRGGNTEAFF.